The 28 T cell receptor beta chains in this list originate from one sample, sequenced in a study of shared clonotypes between healthy human individuals. Clones were read by immunoSEQ multiplex PCR, and TCRdb kept only the in-frame ones, dropping some. Among 1.5 million to 1.9 million clones listed, approximately 98% were seen once. The sequencing input was naive CD4+ T cells sorted from blood. Sample subset: CD45RA+ positively selected. The receptors were gathered from a man aged 25-45 years in good health.

V is TRBV19 and J is TRBJ2-7; 9 bases map to TRBD1. Looked up from germline, CDR1 is LNHDA and CDR2 is SQIVND (reference sequence). V shed 4 bases, J shed 3 bases, and the junction held 7 bases outside the gene matches. The CDR3 is 15 amino acids. CDR3 coding DNA: TGTGCCAGTAGTACCACAGGGACAGGGATCTACGAGCAGTACTTC. Protein product: CASSTTGTGIYEQYF.

The V call is TRBV6-6, the J call TRBJ2-3; 8 nucleotides match TRBD2. Germline-derived CDR1 and CDR2 are MNHNY and SVGAGI (reference sequence). With 0 bases clipped from V and 3 bases from J, the junction kept 2 bases outside the gene matches. CDR3 length: 15 amino acids. The CDR3 spells CASSYSGTRTDTQYF. CDR3 bases: TGTGCCAGCAGTTACTCCGGGACTAGGACAGATACGCAGTATTTT.

V gene TRBV29-1 combines with J gene TRBJ2-3; 9 bases line up with TRBD1. The CDR3 is 16 residues long. The trim removed 5 bases at V and 2 bases at J, leaving 11 bases unmatched. CDR1 and CDR2 from the germline V gene are SQVTM and ANQGSEA. The CDR3 nucleotides are TGCAGCGTTTTGTTGTTGGGGACAGGGACCACAGATACGCAGTATTTT. It translates to CSVLLLGTGTTDTQYF.

The CDR3 protein is CASSPPPVQETQYF. The CDR3 nucleotides read TGTGCCAGCTCACCACCTCCGGTCCAAGAGACCCAGTACTTC. The V and J genes are TRBV18 and TRBJ2-5; no clear D. V shed 0 bases and J shed 1 base, with 6 bases lying between them. CDR3 size: 14 residues. Germline CDR1 is KGHSH and CDR2 is LQKENI.

The chain carries TRBV5-5 and TRBJ2-7, with D possibly matching TRBD2 (6 bases). Germline-derived CDR1 and CDR2 are SGHKS and YYEKEE (reference sequence). This CDR3 region has 15 residues. V was trimmed by 0 bases and J by 3 bases, leaving 13 bases between them. CDR3 region: CASSLAYRERYEQYF. In DNA form, the CDR3 reads TGTGCCAGCAGCTTGGCGTACCGGGAGCGCTACGAGCAGTACTTC.

The chain links TRBV4-1 to TRBJ2-2; 14 bases match TRBD2. CDR3 length: 18 amino acids. V shed 6 bases and J 0 bases; nucleotides not matched to a gene: 6. Per germline, CDR1 MGHRA and CDR2 YSYEKL. The CDR3 sequence is CASRPGTSGRANTGELFF. As DNA, the CDR3 is TGCGCCAGCAGGCCCGGGACTAGCGGGAGAGCGAACACCGGGGAGCTGTTTTTT.

The chain uses TRBV25-1 and TRBJ2-1; TRBD1 matches at 10 bases. V was pared by 3 bases and J by 7 bases, with 6 bases of the junction left unmatched. From germline, CDR1 is MGHDK and CDR2 SYGVNS. This CDR3 contains 15 residues. The CDR3 DNA sequence: TGTGCCAGCAGTGAGCCGGGACAGGGGTCTAATGAGCAGTTCTTC. Residues: CASSEPGQGSNEQFF.

The V and J genes are TRBV10-1 and TRBJ2-5; 14 bases map to TRBD2. CDR3 size: 15 residues. V shed 6 bases and J 4 bases; nucleotides not matched to a gene: 4. The germline CDR1 and CDR2 sequences are WNHNN and SYGVQD (reference sequence). CDR3 sequence reads: CASSSGTSGRETQYF. In nucleotides, the CDR3 is TGCGCCAGCAGCTCCGGGACTAGCGGGAGAGAGACCCAGTACTTC.

This clone was observed a few times. The chain carries TRBV5-4 and TRBJ2-3, with 12 bases lining up with TRBD2. V shed 4 bases and J 5 bases; nucleotides not matched to a gene: 2. Germline CDR1 is SGHNT and CDR2 is YYREEE (reference sequence). The length of the CDR3 is 14 residues. CDR3 DNA sequence: TGTGCCAGCAGCCAGGGACTAGCGGGAGATACGCAGTATTTT. Its protein is CASSQGLAGDTQYF.

The chain recombines TRBV11-2 with TRBJ2-1; D is undetermined. V gave up 3 bases and J gave up 7 bases, with 16 bases separating them. Germline lookup yields CDR1 SGHAT and CDR2 FQNNGV. This CDR3 region has 15 residues. CDR3 DNA sequence: TGTGCCAGCAGCTTTGGTGCAGGTGCTCTAAATGAGCAGTTCTTC. Encoded protein: CASSFGAGALNEQFF.

This chain uses TRBV6-1 with TRBJ2-3, with a weak D call TRBD1 (6 bases). CDR3 length: 14 residues. The germline CDR1 and CDR2 sequences are MNHNS and SASEGT. Between the trimmed V and J ends, which lost 2 bases and 1 base, there was a span of 7 bases. CDR3 nucleotides: TGTGCCAGCAGTGAAAGACAGGGCACAGATACGCAGTATTTT. As protein: CASSERQGTDTQYF.

The chain has TRBV2 and TRBJ2-2, with unresolved D. Trimming shortened V by 5 bases and J by 6 bases, and 7 bases separated the two germline ends. The CDR3 runs 12 residues. CDR1 SNHLY and CDR2 FYNNEI come from the germline V gene. The CDR3: CASSLQAGELFF. CDR3 DNA: TGTGCCAGCAGTCTTCAGGCCGGGGAGCTGTTTTTT.

As DNA, the CDR3 is TGTGCCAGCAGCTTAGAAGGAGCTGGGGCCAACGTCCTGACTTTC. Translated, it gives CASSLEGAGANVLTF. J is TRBJ2-6 and V is TRBV7-6; D remains ambiguous. The CDR3 spans 15 residues. Germline CDR1 and CDR2: SGHVS and FNYEAQ. Trimming pared 1 base from V and 2 bases from J, leaving 6 bases between. The full variable domain, in which reference TRBV7-6 and TRBJ2-6 provide the parts outside the CDR3, is GAGVSQSPRYKVTKRGQDVALRCDPISGHVSLYWYRQALGQGPEFLTYFNYEAQQDKSGLPNDRFSAERPEGSISTLTIQRTEQRDSAMYRCASSLEGAGANVLTFGAGSRLTVL.

The chain recombines TRBV2 with TRBJ2-7, with 7 positions matching TRBD1. V lost 8 bases, J lost 2 bases, and 6 bases stayed unmatched. There are 13 residues in the CDR3. Germline CDR1 SNHLY, CDR2 FYNNEI. CDR3 DNA sequence: TGTGCCAGCGAGGGGACAGTTACCTACGAGCAGTACTTC. Translating gives CASEGTVTYEQYF. Full variable domain (missing parts from reference TRBV2 and TRBJ2-7): EPEVTQTPSHQVTQMGQEVILRCVPISNHLYFYWYRQILGQKVEFLVSFYNNEISEKSEIFDDQFSVERPDGSNFTLKIRSTKLEDSAMYFCASEGTVTYEQYFGPGTRLTVT.

The chain recombines TRBV4-3 with TRBJ2-1; 8 bases map to TRBD2. V was clipped by 1 base and J by 8 bases; unmatched bases: 22. Germline lookup yields CDR1 LGHNA and CDR2 YSLEER. The CDR3 consists of 20 residues. CDR3 residues: CASSQAGPGFAGGSHHEQFF. The CDR3 DNA is TGCGCCAGCAGCCAAGCGGGCCCTGGCTTCGCGGGAGGATCGCACCATGAGCAGTTCTTC.

The genes are TRBV29-1 and TRBJ1-2; D not resolved. The CDR3 covers 12 residues. V was pared by 0 bases and J by 7 bases, with 9 bases between. CDR1 and CDR2 (germline): SQVTM, ANQGSEA. The CDR3 sequence is CSVEEVLAGYTF. The CDR3 region has the DNA TGCAGCGTTGAAGAGGTGCTGGCTGGCTACACCTTC. The whole variable domain, filled in from reference TRBV29-1 and TRBJ1-2, reads SAVISQKPSRDICQRGTSLTIQCQVDSQVTMMFWYRQQPGQSLTLIATANQGSEATYESGFVIDKFPISRPNLTFSTLTVSNMSPEDSSIYLCSVEEVLAGYTFGSGTRLTVV.

The gene calls are TRBV23-1 and TRBJ2-1, with 8 bases fitting TRBD2. Being an ORF, TRBV23-1 has a function that is uncertain. This CDR3 is 16 amino acids long. V dropped 3 bases and J dropped 2; count of bases not matched to a gene: 6. CDR3 protein: CASSHLRGAPYNEQFF. In nucleotides, the CDR3 is TGCGCCAGCAGTCATTTGCGGGGGGCCCCCTACAATGAGCAGTTCTTC.

The genes are TRBV30 and TRBJ2-7; D perhaps matches TRBD2 (5 bases). The CDR3 is 14 residues long. Germline CDR1 reads GTSNPN; CDR2 reads SVGIG (reference sequence). V was clipped by 5 bases and J by 0 bases, with 14 bases between them. The chain's CDR3 is CAWGEGTPSYEQYF. CDR3 sequence (DNA): TGTGCCTGGGGAGAGGGAACCCCCTCCTACGAGCAGTACTTC.

To note about this clone: Additional DNA sequences in this sample encode the identical CDR3. This chain links TRBV28 with TRBJ1-1, with D uncertain. The germline V gene encodes CDR1 MDHEN and CDR2 SYDVKM. CDR3 length equals 13 residues. Trimming stripped 2 bases from V and 2 bases from J, with 6 bases between. The CDR3 reads CASSLLGNTEAFF. The CDR3 bases are TGTGCCAGCAGTTTACTGGGTAACACTGAAGCTTTCTTT.

The gene calls are TRBV5-1 and TRBJ1-1, with no clear D. The length of the CDR3 is 14 residues. From germline, CDR1 is SGHRS and CDR2 YFSETQ. V dropped 7 bases and J dropped 0 bases, with 13 bases sitting between them. The CDR3 loop reads CASSRLSMNTEAFF. CDR3 coding DNA: TGCGCCAGCTCCCGGCTGTCTATGAACACTGAAGCTTTCTTT.

The chain combines TRBV6-6 with TRBJ1-2, with a tentative D call TRBD1 (5 bases). The germline gives CDR1 MNHNY, CDR2 SVGAGI (reference sequence). Trimming took 6 bases from V and 1 from J, leaving 12 bases between them. This CDR3 spans 14 amino acids. The CDR3 DNA follows: TGTGCCAGCAGCCGGGACCTACGTAACTATGGCTACACCTTC. This codes for CASSRDLRNYGYTF.

The chain has TRBV5-1 and TRBJ2-2; the D gene is possibly TRBD2 (6 bases). V dropped 4 bases and J dropped 7 bases, with 17 bases sitting between them. Germline CDR1 and CDR2: SGHRS and YFSETQ. The CDR3 loop spans 15 amino acids. This CDR3 is CASSLRTTENGELFF. The CDR3 DNA reads TGCGCCAGCAGCCTCCGGACTACAGAAAACGGGGAGCTGTTTTTT. The variable domain in full, with the rest retrieved from reference TRBV5-1 and TRBJ2-2, is KAGVTQTPRYLIKTRGQQVTLSCSPISGHRSVSWYQQTPGQGLQFLFEYFSETQRNKGNFPGRFSGRQFSNSRSEMNVSTLELGDSALYLCASSLRTTENGELFFGEGSRLTVL.

Details on this clone: At one boundary the junction diverges from the germline segment, which might be a read error. CDR3 DNA sequence: TGCGCCAGCAGCCAAGATCCGACGCCGTTGCCAGGGGAGACCCAGTACTTC. This sequence encodes CASSQDPTPLPGETQYF. The chain has TRBV7-2 and TRBJ2-5; the D gene is possibly TRBD1 (5 bases). Germline V gives CDR1 SGHTA, CDR2 FQGNSA. The CDR3 is made up of 17 amino acids.

In its sample, this clone was seen once. The CDR3 protein is CASSGQTAEQFF. CDR3 nucleotides: TGTGCCAGCAGCGGACAAACGGCTGAGCAGTTCTTC. This chain links TRBV9 with TRBJ2-1, with D hard to call. From germline, CDR1 is SGDLS and CDR2 YYNGEE. The V end lost 3 bases, the J end lost 9 bases, and 10 bases lay between the germline ends. The CDR3 runs to 12 residues. The whole variable domain, filled in from reference TRBV9 and TRBJ2-1, reads DSGVTQTPKHLITATGQRVTLRCSPRSGDLSVYWYQQSLDQGLQFLIQYYNGEERAKGNILERFSAQQFPDLHSELNLSSLELGDSALYFCASSGQTAEQFFGPGTRLTVL.

This chain uses TRBV4-1 with TRBJ2-6; D perhaps matches TRBD1 (6 bases). V dropped 1 base and J dropped 0 bases, with 13 bases sitting between them. The CDR3 runs to 18 residues. CDR1 is MGHRA and CDR2 is YSYEKL in the germline V gene. In nucleotides, the CDR3 is TGCGCCAGCAGCCAAGGTATTGGACAGCCCTCTGGGGCCAACGTCCTGACTTTC. As protein: CASSQGIGQPSGANVLTF.

J is TRBJ1-1 and V is TRBV6-1; D gene ambiguous. The CDR3 has 15 amino acids. Per the germline V gene, CDR1 is MNHNS and CDR2 is SASEGT. Trimming took 0 bases from V and 7 from J, leaving 15 bases between them. The CDR3 sequence is CASSEASTGRVEAFF. Here the CDR3 DNA reads TGTGCCAGCAGTGAAGCCTCGACGGGCCGGGTTGAAGCTTTCTTT.

CDR3 nucleotides: TGTGCCAGCAGCGTAGATGGGGACGATCAGCCCCAGCATTTT. Its translation is CASSVDGDDQPQHF. This sequence joins TRBV9 and TRBJ1-5, with a tentative D call TRBD1 (5 bases). Germline V gives CDR1 SGDLS, CDR2 YYNGEE. Trimming shortened V by 0 bases and J by 5 bases, and 9 bases separated the two germline ends. CDR3 length: 14 residues.

V usage is TRBV7-9 and J usage is TRBJ2-7, with 9 bases that match TRBD1. V lost 4 bases and J lost 3; bases outside the gene matches: 10. This CDR3 comprises 16 residues. The V gene's germline CDR1 is SEHNR and CDR2 FQNEAQ (reference sequence). The CDR3, as DNA: TGTGCCAGCAGCTCCTACGGGGGGACAGGGTTCTACGAGCAGTACTTC. The encoded protein is CASSSYGGTGFYEQYF.